What follows is one T cell receptor beta chain and its context. The target antigen is unknown. Trimming shortened V by 3 bases and J by 3 bases, and 6 bases separated the two germline ends. This CDR3 comprises 13 residues. These data belong to a study of identical twins. TCRdb reprocessed the 5' RACE reads via MiXCR and lists one record per CDR3 protein. The sample carries 400,000 to 550,000 distinct CDR3 sequences, about 24% recorded once. Whole-study results and caveats: Models underestimated out-of-frame TCR alpha sharing in monozygotic twins.

These records were also assigned to another study, of T cells expressing NK-cell markers. That paper notes: As a fraction of CD8+ T cells, dominant NKG2C+ clonotypes reached roughly 1.0-7.0% in six donors.

The chain uses TRBV12-3 or TRBV12-4 and TRBJ1-5; D uncertain. The sample comprised CD4+ T cells sorted from blood. This sequence originates from a woman under 30 in good health. CDR3 sequence reads: CASSLPPNQPQHF. CDR3 DNA sequence: TGTGCCAGCAGTTTGCCTCCCAATCAGCCCCAGCATTTT.